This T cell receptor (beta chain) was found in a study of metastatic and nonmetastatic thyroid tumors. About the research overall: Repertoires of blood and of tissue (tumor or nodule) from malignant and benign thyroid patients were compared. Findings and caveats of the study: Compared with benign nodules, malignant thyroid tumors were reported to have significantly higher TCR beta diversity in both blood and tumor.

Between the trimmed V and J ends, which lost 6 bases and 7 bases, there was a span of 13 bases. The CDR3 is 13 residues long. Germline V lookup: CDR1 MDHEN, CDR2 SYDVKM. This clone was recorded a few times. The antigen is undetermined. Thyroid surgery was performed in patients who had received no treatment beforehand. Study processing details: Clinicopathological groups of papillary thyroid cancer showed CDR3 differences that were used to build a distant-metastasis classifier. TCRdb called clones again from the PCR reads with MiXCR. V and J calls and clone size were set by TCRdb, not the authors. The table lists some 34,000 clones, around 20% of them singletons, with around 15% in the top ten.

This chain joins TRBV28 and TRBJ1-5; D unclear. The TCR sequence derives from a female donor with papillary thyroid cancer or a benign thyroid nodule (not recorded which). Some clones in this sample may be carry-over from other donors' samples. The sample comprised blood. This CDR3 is CASRLLSGQPQHF. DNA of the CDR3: TGTGCCAGCAGGCTCCTATCGGGACAGCCCCAGCATTTT. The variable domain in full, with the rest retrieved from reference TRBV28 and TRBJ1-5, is DVKVTQSSRYLVKRTGEKVFLECVQDMDHENMFWYRQDPGLGLRLIYFSYDVKMKEKGDIPEGYSVSREKKERFSLILESASTNQTSMYLCASRLLSGQPQHFGDGTRLSIL.